This TCR beta chain was documented in a study of T cell clusters in autoimmune cytopenias. TRB was amplified by touch-down multiplex PCR, primer pools A and B combined. TCRdb reprocessed the multiplex PCR reads, with one entry per CDR3 protein and no DNA. This listing includes approximately 4,000 distinct CDR3 sequences. This CDR3 contains 15 residues. Germline CDR1 is SGHNT and CDR2 is YENEEA. Considering frequency, this clonotype is medium-sized. TRB amplification used approximately 270 ng of peripheral blood genomic DNA. The sample also formed part of further work on T cell repertoires in aging, cancer and after chemotherapy.

The sequenced material came from peripheral blood. This TCR was recovered from a human donor in good health. The chain is built from TRBV11-3 and TRBJ2-3; the TCRdb call, TRBD1, lacks DNA for checking. Here the CDR3 reads CASSLGGRGADTQYF. Full variable domain (rest looked up from reference TRBV11-3 and TRBJ2-3): EAGVVQSPRYKIIEKKQPVAFWCNPISGHNTLYWYLQNLGQGPELLIRYENEEAVDDSQLPKDRFSAERLKGVDSTLKIQPAELGDSAVYLCASSLGGRGADTQYFGPGTRLTVL.